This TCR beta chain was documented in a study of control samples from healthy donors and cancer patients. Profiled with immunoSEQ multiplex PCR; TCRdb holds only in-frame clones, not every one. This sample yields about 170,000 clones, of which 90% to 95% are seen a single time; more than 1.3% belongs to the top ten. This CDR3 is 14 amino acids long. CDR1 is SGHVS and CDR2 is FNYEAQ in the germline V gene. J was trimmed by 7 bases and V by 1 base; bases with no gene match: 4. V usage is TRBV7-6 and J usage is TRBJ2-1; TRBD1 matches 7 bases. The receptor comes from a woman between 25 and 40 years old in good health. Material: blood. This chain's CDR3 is CASSLGQGGNEQFF. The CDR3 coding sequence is TGTGCCAGCAGCTTAGGACAGGGCGGTAATGAGCAGTTCTTC.